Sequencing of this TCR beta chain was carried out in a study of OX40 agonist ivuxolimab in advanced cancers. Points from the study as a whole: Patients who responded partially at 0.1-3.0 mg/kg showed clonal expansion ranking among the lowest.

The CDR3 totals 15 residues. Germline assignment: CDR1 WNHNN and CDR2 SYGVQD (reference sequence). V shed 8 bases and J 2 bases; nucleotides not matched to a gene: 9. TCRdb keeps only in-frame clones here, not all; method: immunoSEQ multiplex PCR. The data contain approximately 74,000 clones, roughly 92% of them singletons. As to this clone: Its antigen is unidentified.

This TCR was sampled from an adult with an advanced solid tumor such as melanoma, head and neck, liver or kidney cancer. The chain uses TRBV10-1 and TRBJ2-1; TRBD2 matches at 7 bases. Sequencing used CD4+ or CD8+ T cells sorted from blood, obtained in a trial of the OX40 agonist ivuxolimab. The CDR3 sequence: CASPRRLAAYNEQFF. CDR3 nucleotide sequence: TGCGCCAGCCCCAGAAGGCTAGCGGCCTACAATGAGCAGTTCTTC.